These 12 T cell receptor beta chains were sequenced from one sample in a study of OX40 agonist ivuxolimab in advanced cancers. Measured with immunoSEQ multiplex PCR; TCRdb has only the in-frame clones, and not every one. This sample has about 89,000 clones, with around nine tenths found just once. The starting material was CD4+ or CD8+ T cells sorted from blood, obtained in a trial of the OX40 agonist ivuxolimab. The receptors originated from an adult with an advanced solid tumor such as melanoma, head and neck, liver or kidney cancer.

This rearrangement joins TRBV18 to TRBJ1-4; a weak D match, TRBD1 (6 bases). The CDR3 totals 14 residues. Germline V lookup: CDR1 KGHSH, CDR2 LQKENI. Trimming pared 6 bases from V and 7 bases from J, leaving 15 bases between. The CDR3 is CASSPAGAGEKLFF. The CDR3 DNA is TGTGCCAGCTCCCCTGCGGGGGCGGGTGAAAAACTGTTTTTT.

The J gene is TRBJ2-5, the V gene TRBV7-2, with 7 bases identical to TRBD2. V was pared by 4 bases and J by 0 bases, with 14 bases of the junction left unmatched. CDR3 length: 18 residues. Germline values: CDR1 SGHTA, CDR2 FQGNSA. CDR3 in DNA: TGTGCCAGCAGCTGGCCCCGGGCAGCGGGGATGTACCAAGAGACCCAGTACTTC. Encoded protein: CASSWPRAAGMYQETQYF. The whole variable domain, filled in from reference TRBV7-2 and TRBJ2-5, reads GAGVSQSPSNKVTEKGKDVELRCDPISGHTALYWYRQSLGQGLEFLIYFQGNSAPDKSGLPSDRFSAERTGGSVSTLTIQRTQQEDSAVYLCASSWPRAAGMYQETQYFGPGTRLLVL.

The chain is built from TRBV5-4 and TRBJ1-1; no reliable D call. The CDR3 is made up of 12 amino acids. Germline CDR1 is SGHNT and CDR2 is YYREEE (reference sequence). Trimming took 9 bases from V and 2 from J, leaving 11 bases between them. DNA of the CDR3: TGTGCCAATAACGGTCCTAACACTGAAGCTTTCTTT. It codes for CANNGPNTEAFF.

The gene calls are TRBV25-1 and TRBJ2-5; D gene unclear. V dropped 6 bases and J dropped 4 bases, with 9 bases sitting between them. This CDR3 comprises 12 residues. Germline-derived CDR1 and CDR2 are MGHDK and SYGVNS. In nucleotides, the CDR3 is TGTGCCAGCAGATTTTTCAGAGAGACCCAGTACTTC. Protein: CASRFFRETQYF. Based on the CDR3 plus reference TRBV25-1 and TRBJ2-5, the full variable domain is EADIYQTPRYLVIGTGKKITLECSQTMGHDKMYWYQQDPGMELHLIHYSYGVNSTEKGDLSSESTVSRIRTEHFPLTLESARPSHTSQYLCASRFFRETQYFGPGTRLLVL.

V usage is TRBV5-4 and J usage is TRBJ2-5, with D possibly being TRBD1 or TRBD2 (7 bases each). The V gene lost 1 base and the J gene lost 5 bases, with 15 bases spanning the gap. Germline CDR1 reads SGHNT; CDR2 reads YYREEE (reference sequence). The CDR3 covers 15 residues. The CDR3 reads CASSLSIQGGETQYF. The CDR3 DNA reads TGTGCCAGCAGCTTGTCGATTCAGGGGGGGGAGACCCAGTACTTC.

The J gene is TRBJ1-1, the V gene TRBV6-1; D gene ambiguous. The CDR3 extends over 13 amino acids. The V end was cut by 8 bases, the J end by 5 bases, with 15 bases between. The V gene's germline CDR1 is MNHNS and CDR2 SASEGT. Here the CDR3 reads CASARRVVTEAFF. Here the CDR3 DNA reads TGTGCCAGCGCCCGAAGGGTGGTAACTGAAGCTTTCTTT.

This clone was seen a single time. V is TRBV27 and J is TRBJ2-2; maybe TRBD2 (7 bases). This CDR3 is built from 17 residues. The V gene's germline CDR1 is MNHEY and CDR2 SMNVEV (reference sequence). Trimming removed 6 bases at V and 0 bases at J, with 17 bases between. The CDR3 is CASRFDSGGTNTGELFF. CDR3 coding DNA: TGTGCCAGCAGATTTGACTCGGGGGGCACGAACACCGGGGAGCTGTTTTTT.

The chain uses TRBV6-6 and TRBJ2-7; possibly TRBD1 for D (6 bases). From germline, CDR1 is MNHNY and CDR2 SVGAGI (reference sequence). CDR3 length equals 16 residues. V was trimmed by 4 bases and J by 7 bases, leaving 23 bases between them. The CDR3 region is CASSSPSSGVSGEQYF. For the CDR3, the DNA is TGTGCCAGCAGTTCCCCGTCCTCAGGGGTCTCGGGAGAGCAGTACTTC.

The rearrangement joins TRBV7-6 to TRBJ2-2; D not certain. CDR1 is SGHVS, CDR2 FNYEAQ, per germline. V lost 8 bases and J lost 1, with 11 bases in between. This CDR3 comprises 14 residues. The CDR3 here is CASLESGNTGELFF. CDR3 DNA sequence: TGTGCCAGCCTCGAGTCAGGGAACACCGGGGAGCTGTTTTTT.

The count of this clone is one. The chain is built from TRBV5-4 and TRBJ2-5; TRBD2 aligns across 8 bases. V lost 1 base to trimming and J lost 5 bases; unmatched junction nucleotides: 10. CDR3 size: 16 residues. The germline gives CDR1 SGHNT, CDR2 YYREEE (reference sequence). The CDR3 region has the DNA TGTGCCAGCAGCTTGACGACGGGGGGGCCAGGGGAGACCCAGTACTTC. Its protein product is CASSLTTGGPGETQYF.

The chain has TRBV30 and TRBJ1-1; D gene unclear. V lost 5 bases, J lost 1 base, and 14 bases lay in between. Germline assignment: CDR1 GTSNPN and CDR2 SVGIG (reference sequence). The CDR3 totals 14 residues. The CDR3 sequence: CAWLEPLWNTEAFF. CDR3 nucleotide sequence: TGTGCCTGGCTCGAACCCTTATGGAACACTGAAGCTTTCTTT.

CDR3 residues: CASSFLPVGIYNEQFF. The CDR3, as DNA: TGTGCCAGCAGCTTTCTCCCAGTGGGCATTTACAATGAGCAGTTCTTC. The chain joins TRBV5-6 to TRBJ2-1; no clear D. Between the trimmed V and J ends, which lost 2 bases and 4 bases, there was a span of 16 bases. CDR1 and CDR2 from the germline V gene are SGHDT and YYEEEE. The CDR3 extends over 16 amino acids. Based on the CDR3 plus reference TRBV5-6 and TRBJ2-1, the full variable domain is DAGVTQSPTHLIKTRGQQVTLRCSPKSGHDTVSWYQQALGQGPQFIFQYYEEEERQRGNFPDRFSGHQFPNYSSELNVNALLLGDSALYLCASSFLPVGIYNEQFFGPGTRLTVL.